This T cell receptor (beta chain) was retrieved from a study of CD8+CD57+ T cells in acquired aplastic anemia. This clonotype has more than one count but fewer than ten. The CDR3 loop spans 11 amino acids. In germline, CDR1 is LNHDA, CDR2 SQIVND (reference sequence). With 8 bases removed from V and 4 bases from J, the gap between germline ends came to 6 bases. Genomic DNA was employed as the template in profiling TCR beta VDJ and CDR3. TCRdb reanalysed the reads using MiXCR and keeps one entry per CDR3 protein. The sample lists 260,000 or so distinct CDR3 sequences, 47% occurring once. CD8+CD57+ cell expansion had been shown by flow cytometry in patients chosen for sequencing.

This sequence was found in a human donor with aplastic anemia. Sequenced input: sorted CD4+, CD8+, or CD8+CD57+ T cells (not recorded which) from PBMCs. The chain is built from TRBV19 and TRBJ2-1; no clear D. CDR3 amino acids: CASRWYNEQFF. The DNA for the CDR3 is TGTGCCAGTCGGTGGTACAATGAGCAGTTCTTC.